This T cell receptor (beta chain) was observed in a study of blood T cells in healthy people across ages. Notes on this clonotype: Its antigen is not known.

V lost 5 bases and J lost 5; bases outside the gene matches: 3. There are 14 residues in the CDR3. Next came a second PCR, run for roughly 6 to 11 cycles, which used a sample-barcoded 5' primer along with a J-beta primer mix. Carrying 12 random nucleotides, a template-switch adaptor labeled each individual cDNA molecule. A single record per CDR3 protein comes from TCRdb applying MiXCR to the 5' RACE reads. The top ten hold about 32% of the sample, which has about 670,000 distinct CDR3 sequences, approximately 40% seen once. The study recruited healthy Caucasian donors from Russia who were aged about 6 to 95. Isolation of PBMCs gave at least 7 million cells per sample. Overall study findings and caveats: The unsorted PBMCs prevented any conclusive comparison of naive versus antigen-experienced cells.

This clonotype was obtained from a man older than 75 in good health. The J gene is TRBJ2-3, the V gene TRBV12-3 or TRBV12-4; TRBD2 matches at 11 bases. Source material: blood. DNA of the CDR3: TGTGCCAGCAGTCGCACTAGCGGGAGAGATACGCAGTATTTT. Translating gives CASSRTSGRDTQYF.